Listed here are 9 T cell receptor beta chains from one sample, sequenced in a study of T-cell memory formation after mild COVID-19. From the 5' RACE reads, TCRdb called clonotypes with MiXCR, one entry per CDR3 protein. Of approximately 110,000 distinct CDR3 sequences in the sample, 22% were seen once. The sequenced sample consisted of PBMCs or a T cell subset sorted from them (not recorded which). All receptors derive from a man aged 18 to 30 who had mild COVID-19 (a few samples of this study predate the infection). Cell type and time point are not known.

This clonotype was seen a few times. The chain is built from TRBV10-3 and TRBJ2-7, with TRBD1 matching over 9 bases. Germline V gene data show CDR1 as ENHRY and CDR2 as SYGVKD. With V trimmed by 6 bases and J by 2 bases, 5 bases remained unmatched. This CDR3 spans 14 amino acids. In DNA, the CDR3 is TGTGCCATCAGCGGGGACAGGGCAACCTACGAGCAGTACTTC. Protein: CAISGDRATYEQYF.

This clonotype was detected many times. The V and J genes are TRBV25-1 and TRBJ2-3; D is ambiguous. Trimming cost V 3 bases and J 2 bases, with 12 bases left between them. Germline values: CDR1 MGHDK, CDR2 SYGVNS. This CDR3 contains 15 residues. The CDR3 sequence: CASSEWSEFTDTQYF. CDR3 nucleotide sequence: TGTGCCAGCAGTGAGTGGTCAGAGTTCACAGATACGCAGTATTTT.

The rearrangement uses TRBV27 and TRBJ2-7; possibly TRBD2 for D (6 bases). The CDR3 loop spans 13 amino acids. V lost 10 bases and J 1 base, leaving 14 bases between the germline ends. Germline CDR1 MNHEY, CDR2 SMNVEV (reference sequence). The DNA of the CDR3 is TGTGCCACCTCCCCCGGGGGATCCTACGAGCAGTACTTC. It translates to CATSPGGSYEQYF.

CDR3 loop: CASSEATGGPTEAFF. The DNA for the CDR3 is TGTGCCAGCAGTGAGGCTACAGGGGGACCAACTGAAGCTTTCTTT. This chain connects TRBV2 to TRBJ1-1; 8 positions agree with TRBD1. The J segment lost 5 bases and the V segment lost 3 bases, leaving 8 bases of the junction unmatched. The CDR3 sequence is 15 residues long. Germline CDR1 and CDR2: SNHLY and FYNNEI.

This clonotype has a handful of counts. The chain has TRBV11-2 and TRBJ2-7; tentatively, D is TRBD1 (5 bases). Trimming stripped 1 base from V and 2 bases from J, with 15 bases between. CDR3 length: 16 amino acids. Germline V gene sequence: CDR1 SGHAT, CDR2 FQNNGV. The CDR3 sequence is CASSLGAWGQPYEQYV. The CDR3 coding sequence is TGTGCCAGCAGCTTAGGGGCCTGGGGCCAGCCCTACGAGCAGTACGTC.

This clonotype occurred a few times. The chain has TRBV12-5 and TRBJ2-1; D is undetermined. Germline lookup yields CDR1 LGHNT and CDR2 FRNRAP. V lost 0 bases to trimming and J lost 9 bases, with 18 bases between them. The length of the CDR3 is 16 residues. The CDR3 nucleotides read TGTGCTAGTGGTTTGGTACAAGCATTGGCGTGGGGTGAGCAGTTCTTC. Translation gives CASGLVQALAWGEQFF.

The chain employs TRBV4-3 and TRBJ2-7; D ambiguous. CDR3 length: 15 residues. V lost 3 bases to trimming and J lost 4 bases, with 16 bases between them. Per the germline V gene, CDR1 is LGHNA and CDR2 is YSLEER. The CDR3 nucleotides read TGCGCCAGCAGCCACTTGAAGGGCCCTTGGTACGAGCAGTACTTC. Its protein product is CASSHLKGPWYEQYF.

In its sample, this clonotype was seen a few times. This rearrangement joins TRBV7-3 to TRBJ1-1, with TRBD1 matching 8 bases. The CDR3 is 14 residues long. Germline V CDR1 and CDR2: SGHTA, FQGTGA. The trim removed 3 bases at V and 4 bases at J, leaving 4 bases unmatched. The CDR3 DNA follows: TGTGCCAGCAGCTTCCAGGGGGCGAGCACTGAAGCTTTCTTT. It is translated as CASSFQGASTEAFF.

This clonotype has more than one count but fewer than ten. V and J are TRBV7-9 and TRBJ2-1; 9 bases fit TRBD1. This CDR3 has 15 residues. Germline V gene lookup returns CDR1 SEHNR and CDR2 FQNEAQ (reference sequence). Trimming cost V 4 bases and J 0 bases; bases outside gene matches: 1. The DNA for the CDR3 is TGTGCCAGCAGCTCGGGACAGGGCTCCTACAATGAGCAGTTCTTC. This codes for CASSSGQGSYNEQFF.